A single sample gave rise to the 9 T cell receptor beta chains below, sequenced in a study of a mutant IDH1 vaccine in newly diagnosed glioma. Their antigen targets remain unknown. Time point: week 23, last vaccination. Alongside topical imiquimod, each dose of vaccine comprised 300 ug of mutant IDH1 20-mer peptide. Here immunoSEQ multiplex PCR was the method, and the copy in TCRdb shows in-frame clones only, minus some. The sample yields 40,000 to 45,000 clones, about four fifths seen once. The material was PBMCs, obtained from a glioma patient whose treatment included an IDH1 peptide vaccine. These receptors originate from a woman between 18 and 30 years old with glioma. Some clones in this sample may be carry-over from other donors' samples.

This chain connects TRBV19 to TRBJ2-1; maybe TRBD1 (6 bases). Germline V gene data show CDR1 as LNHDA and CDR2 as SQIVND (reference sequence). The CDR3 has 15 residues. The V end was cut by 5 bases, the J end by 0 bases, with 11 bases between. CDR3 coding DNA: TGTGCCAGTAGTTTCGACAGGAGCTCCTACAATGAGCAGTTCTTC. Protein sequence: CASSFDRSSYNEQFF.

V and J are TRBV6-5 and TRBJ1-5, with D unresolved. The germline V gene has CDR1 MNHEY and CDR2 SVGAGI. V was pared by 5 bases and J by 6 bases, with 14 bases between. CDR3 size: 14 residues. CDR3 loop: CASSAPGVLQPQHF. For the CDR3, the DNA is TGTGCCAGCAGTGCCCCCGGGGTACTTCAGCCCCAGCATTTT.

This clone was seen only a few times. The chain is built from TRBV5-6 and TRBJ1-1; D gene ambiguous. CDR3 length: 14 residues. Trimming stripped 0 bases from V and 10 bases from J, with 16 bases between. Germline V gene sequence: CDR1 SGHDT, CDR2 YYEEEE. CDR3 protein: CASSLGGADRGAFF. DNA for the CDR3: TGTGCCAGCAGCTTGGGAGGCGCGGATAGAGGAGCTTTCTTT.

The rearrangement joins TRBV6-5 to TRBJ2-2; 8 bases are shared with TRBD2. This CDR3 comprises 15 residues. Germline lookup yields CDR1 MNHEY and CDR2 SVGAGI. The V and J ends lost 8 bases and 7 bases, in that order; junction bases with no gene match: 12. The CDR3 spells CASGLALRTGGELFF. DNA of the CDR3: TGTGCCAGCGGACTAGCATTGAGAACGGGCGGGGAGCTGTTTTTT.

This clone was observed a single time. This chain links TRBV18 with TRBJ1-5; D is unclear. This CDR3 contains 14 residues. Trimming stripped 2 bases from V and 7 bases from J, with 12 bases between. The germline CDR1 and CDR2 sequences are KGHSH and LQKENI. The DNA for the CDR3 is TGTGCCAGCTCACCAGCGTCCTACTCCCAGCCCCAGCATTTT. Amino acid sequence: CASSPASYSQPQHF.

The rearrangement joins TRBV5-4 to TRBJ2-2, with unresolved D. There are 15 residues in the CDR3. The germline V gene has CDR1 SGHNT and CDR2 YYREEE (reference sequence). V dropped 4 bases and J dropped 4 bases, with 14 bases sitting between them. Here the CDR3 DNA reads TGTGCCAGCAGCCCCGGGCAAAGATCCACCGGGGAGCTGTTTTTT. This translates into CASSPGQRSTGELFF.

The genes are TRBV30 and TRBJ1-4; D is unclear. Germline V gives CDR1 GTSNPN, CDR2 SVGIG (reference sequence). This CDR3 is 12 amino acids long. V lost 3 bases and J lost 7, with 9 bases in between. The CDR3 nucleotides read TGTGCCTGGAGACAGACGGGTGAAAAACTGTTTTTT. It specifies CAWRQTGEKLFF.

This clone showed up just a few times. The chain combines TRBV11-1 with TRBJ2-7; 14 positions match TRBD2. After removal of 6 bases from V and 3 bases from J, the junction contained 10 bases not matched to a gene. CDR1 is SGHAT and CDR2 is FQDESV in the germline V gene (reference sequence). CDR3 size: 17 residues. In DNA, the CDR3 is TGTGCCAGCAGATCCGGGACTAGCGGGAGAGGGGGCTACGAGCAGTACTTC. Amino acids: CASRSGTSGRGGYEQYF. Full variable domain (outside the CDR3, taken from reference TRBV11-1 and TRBJ2-7): EAEVAQSPRYKITEKSQAVAFWCDPISGHATLYWYRQILGQGPELLVQFQDESVVDDSQLPKDRFSAERLKGVDSTLKIQPAELGDSAMYLCASRSGTSGRGGYEQYFGPGTRLTVT.

Here the CDR3 reads CASSETGGLSGELFF. The CDR3 DNA reads as TGTGCCAGCAGCGAGACAGGGGGCTTGTCCGGGGAGCTGTTTTTT. The chain combines TRBV6-4 with TRBJ2-2; TRBD1 agrees at 10 bases. Germline V gene data show CDR1 as MRHNA and CDR2 as SNTAGT. The CDR3 is 15 residues long. V shed 6 bases and J 6 bases; nucleotides not matched to a gene: 7.